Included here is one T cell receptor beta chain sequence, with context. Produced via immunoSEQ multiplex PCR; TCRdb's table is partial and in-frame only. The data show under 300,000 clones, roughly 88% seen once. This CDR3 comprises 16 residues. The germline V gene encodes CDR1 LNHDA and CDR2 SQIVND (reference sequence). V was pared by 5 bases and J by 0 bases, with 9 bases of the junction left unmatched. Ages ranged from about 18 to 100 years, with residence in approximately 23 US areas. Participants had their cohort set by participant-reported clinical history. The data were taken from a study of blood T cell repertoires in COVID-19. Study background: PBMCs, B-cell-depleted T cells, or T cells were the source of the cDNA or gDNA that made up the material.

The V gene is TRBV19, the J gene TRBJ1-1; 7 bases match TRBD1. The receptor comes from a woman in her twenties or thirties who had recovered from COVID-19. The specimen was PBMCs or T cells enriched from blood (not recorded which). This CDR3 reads CASSPTPGQMNTEAFF. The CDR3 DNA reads TGTGCCAGTAGTCCGACACCGGGACAGATGAACACTGAAGCTTTCTTT.